These T cell receptor beta chains were read from a single sample in a study of CD8+ T cells in alopecia areata. Repertoires were generated with immunoSEQ multiplex PCR, while TCRdb's copy carries only in-frame clones and drops some. The table lists some 110,000 clones, roughly three fifths of them singletons. Sequenced here: CD8+ T cells sorted from blood, sampled at week 24, from a patient treated with tofacitinib. Source of these receptors: a human donor with alopecia areata. CDR3s include the opening cysteine and the closing phenylalanine or tryptophan. D genes are given only for firm matches. Clone size is given for some rows only: seen once, a few or many times, or a class if the clone is expanded.

abundance	d_gene	v_gene	j_gene	CDR3nt	CDR3aa
NA	TRBD1	TRBV18	TRBJ2-7	TGTGCCAGCTCACCAGGTTGGACAGGGGGCGAGTACGAGCAGTACTTC	CASSPGWTGGEYEQYF
NA	NA	TRBV27	TRBJ2-1	TGTGCCAGCAGTTTATTCGGACTTGGTTCCTACAATGAGCAGTTCTTC	CASSLFGLGSYNEQFF
few	TRBD1	TRBV6-6	TRBJ1-4	TGTGCCAGCAGTGACAGGGACGATGAAAAACTGTTTTTT	CASSDRDDEKLFF
NA	NA	TRBV7-3	TRBJ2-7	TGTGCCAGCAGCCCCTCAGCTTACAGCTCCTACGAGCAGTACTTC	CASSPSAYSSYEQYF
NA	NA	TRBV19	TRBJ2-7	TGTGCCAGTAGCTTCGGACAGACCTACGAGCAGTACTTC	CASSFGQTYEQYF
NA	NA	TRBV11-2	TRBJ2-7	TGTGCCAGCAGCTTAGTGGGGGTCCACGAGCAGTACTTC	CASSLVGVHEQYF
NA	NA	TRBV5-6	TRBJ2-3	TGTGCCAGCAGCGTTCTAGCGTACGATACGCAGTATTTT	CASSVLAYDTQYF
NA	TRBD2	TRBV29-1	TRBJ2-1	TGCAGCGCCTGGACTAGTCTTAGCTCCTACAATGAGCAGTTCTTC	CSAWTSLSSYNEQFF
NA	TRBD2	TRBV27	TRBJ2-2	TGTGCCAGCAGTTTAGACTTTAGCGGGGGGTACACCGGGGAGCTGTTTTTT	CASSLDFSGGYTGELFF
few	TRBD1	TRBV7-8	TRBJ2-7	TGTGCCAGCAGCCGACAGGGGTATTCCTACGAGCAGTACTTC	CASSRQGYSYEQYF
NA	TRBD1	TRBV9	TRBJ2-1	TGTGCCAGCAGCCCTGGCTCAGGGGGCGGGTACAATGAGCAGTTCTTC	CASSPGSGGGYNEQFF
NA	TRBD1	TRBV2	TRBJ2-7	TGTGCCAGCAGTGAGGAGGCCGGGACAGCGTACTACGAGCAGTACTTC	CASSEEAGTAYYEQYF
NA	TRBD1	TRBV7-9	TRBJ1-2	TGTGCCAGCAGCTCCGGGACAGTGACTTCGGGCTACACCTTC	CASSSGTVTSGYTF
once	NA	TRBV6-1	TRBJ2-7	TGTGCCAGCAGACCGCCGGACGGCTACGAGCAGTACTTC	CASRPPDGYEQYF
few	NA	TRBV7-3	TRBJ1-1	TGTGCCAGCAGCTTACTCTTGGGCACTGAAGCTTTCTTT	CASSLLLGTEAFF
NA	TRBD1	TRBV11-1	TRBJ1-1	TGTGCCAGCAGCACCGTAGGGACAGGGTCGAACACTGAAGCTTTCTTT	CASSTVGTGSNTEAFF
NA	NA	TRBV30	TRBJ2-7	TGTGCCTGGACCCCGCGAGAGGGCGTGGAGCAGTACTTC	CAWTPREGVEQYF
NA	TRBD1	TRBV5-6	TRBJ1-1	TGTGCCAGCAGCTTGACAGGGGGCACTGAAGCTTTCTTT	CASSLTGGTEAFF
NA	NA	TRBV2	TRBJ2-2	TGTGCCAGCAGTGAAGCGCGAGCCCAGCAGACCGGGGAGCTGTTTTTT	CASSEARAQQTGELFF
NA	NA	TRBV19	TRBJ1-2	TGTGCCAGTAGTATAGACCTTCAAAGGGGTGGCTACACCTTC	CASSIDLQRGGYTF
NA	NA	TRBV13	TRBJ1-1	TGTGCCAGCAGCCCAGGGATTCACACGGCTTTCTTT	CASSPGIHTAFF
NA	NA	TRBV30	TRBJ1-2	TGTGCCTGGAGCCCCGGGACCGGGGGCGGCTACACCTTC	CAWSPGTGGGYTF
NA	NA	TRBV20-1	TRBJ1-2	TGCAGTGCCCCGGGGAGCTATGGCTACACCTTC	CSAPGSYGYTF
NA	NA	TRBV5-4	TRBJ2-7	TGTGCCAGCAGCTTGGAAAGGGAGCAGTACTTC	CASSLEREQYF
few	NA	TRBV6-5	TRBJ1-6	TGTGCCAGCAGTGAAGCGGAGGCCTCACCCCTCCACTTT	CASSEAEASPLHF
few	NA	TRBV23-1	TRBJ1-1	TGCGCCAGCAGTCGCACCACCCCCCGGGACGGATGTAATGAAGCTTTCTTT	CASSRTTPRDGCNEAFF
few	TRBD1	TRBV13	TRBJ2-3	TGTGCCAGCAGCCTCCGGGACAGCCTGACAGATACGCAGTATTTT	CASSLRDSLTDTQYF
once	NA	TRBV9	TRBJ2-5	TGTGCCAGCAGCGTAGAAGGGGACCAAGAGACCCAGTACTTC	CASSVEGDQETQYF
NA	NA	TRBV27	TRBJ1-6	TGTGCCAGCAGTTTATCGCTGGCAGGGGTTAATTCACCCCTCCACTTT	CASSLSLAGVNSPLHF
NA	TRBD1	TRBV4-1	TRBJ1-6	TGCGCCAGCAGCCAAGATAGGGGACAGGGATTTTCACCCCTCCACTTT	CASSQDRGQGFSPLHF
NA	TRBD2	TRBV14	TRBJ2-5	TGTGCCAGCAGCCAAGATTTCCCCGGGACTAGCGGGTGGCAAGAGACCCAGTACTTC	CASSQDFPGTSGWQETQYF
NA	NA	TRBV7-9	TRBJ1-1	TGTGCCAGCAGCTCCGGGCCTTCCCCTGAAGCTTTCTTT	CASSSGPSPEAFF
NA	NA	TRBV9	TRBJ2-3	TGTGCCAGCAGCGTAGGGGCAGATTCCACAGATACGCAGTATTTT	CASSVGADSTDTQYF
NA	NA	TRBV27	TRBJ2-1	TGTGCCAGCAGTTTATTAGGCAATGAGCAGTTCTTC	CASSLLGNEQFF
few	TRBD1	TRBV11-2	TRBJ2-3	TGTGCCAGCAGCTCGGATGGGACAGAAACATTTACGCAGTATTTT	CASSSDGTETFTQYF
NA	NA	TRBV2	TRBJ1-1	TGTGCCAGCAGTGTGATTGGGGGCGGCACTGAAGCTTTCTTT	CASSVIGGGTEAFF
once	NA	TRBV7-8	TRBJ1-1	TGTGCCAGCAGCCCGGGCCCAGGGTTCCCCCACACTGAAGCTTTCTTT	CASSPGPGFPHTEAFF
NA	TRBD2	TRBV7-8	TRBJ2-5	TGTGCCAGCAGCTTGGGGGGGGGCCAAGAGACCCAGTACTTC	CASSLGGGQETQYF
NA	TRBD2	TRBV9	TRBJ2-3	TGTGCCAGCAGCGCCGAGATAGCGGGCGCAGATACGCAGTATTTT	CASSAEIAGADTQYF
NA	NA	TRBV10-1	TRBJ2-1	TGCGCCAGCAGTGAGTCGATTTTAGGTGAGCAGTTCTTC	CASSESILGEQFF
NA	NA	TRBV4-1	TRBJ1-4	TGCGCCAGCAGCCAACGACAGGCAACTAATGAAAAACTGTTTTTT	CASSQRQATNEKLFF
NA	NA	TRBV5-1	TRBJ1-1	TGCGCCAGCAGCCCTGGGGGCAGTGAAGCTTTCTTT	CASSPGGSEAFF
NA	NA	TRBV2	TRBJ2-3	TGTGCCAGCAGTCCCGATAGCGGTTGGGATACGCAGTATTTT	CASSPDSGWDTQYF
NA	NA	TRBV9	TRBJ1-1	TGTGCCAGCAGCGTAGCAGGGGACACTGAAGCTTTCTTT	CASSVAGDTEAFF
NA	NA	TRBV2	TRBJ2-3	TGTGCCAGCAGTGAAGAGGGGACGGAAGATACGCAGTATTTT	CASSEEGTEDTQYF
NA	TRBD1	TRBV7-8	TRBJ1-2	TGTGCCAGCAGCTTAGCGGGACAGGGGGCCTCCTATGCGGGCTACACCTTC	CASSLAGQGASYAGYTF
NA	TRBD1	TRBV7-9	TRBJ1-1	TGTGCCAGCGGGCGGGACAGCGCGAACACTGAAGCTTTCTTT	CASGRDSANTEAFF
NA	NA	TRBV23-1	TRBJ1-5	TGCGCCAGCAGTGTCTATTTCCCCCGGAGGGATCAGCCCCAGCATTTT	CASSVYFPRRDQPQHF